This T cell receptor (beta chain) stems from a study of T cells in Graves' hyperthyroidism and ophthalmopathy. Trimming at V came to 0 bases and at J to 6 bases, leaving 2 bases not matched to a gene. The CDR3 consists of 16 residues. The germline V gene encodes CDR1 MNHNY and CDR2 SVGAGI (reference sequence). PBMCs were derived from roughly 10 ml fresh peripheral blood. Amplification of TCR beta CDR3 regions was performed using RNA transcripts as template. The HTBI set primed first-round TCR CDR3 RT-PCR. TCRdb independently ran MiXCR on the multiplex PCR reads; one entry per CDR3 protein. The sample shows roughly 650,000 distinct CDR3 sequences, approximately 15% of them seen only once. This clonotype has only a few counts. Its antigen is currently unknown. Study-wide results and limits: Blood also carried most thyroid clonotypes expanded above 0.001.

Sample: blood. This TCR derives from a woman aged 40 to 50 with Graves' ophthalmopathy. V gene TRBV6-6 combines with J gene TRBJ1-6; TRBD1 matches 10 bases. As DNA, the CDR3 is TGTGCCAGCAGTTACTCGGGGACAGGGGCTAATTCACCCCTCCACTTT. This codes for CASSYSGTGANSPLHF.